This T cell receptor (beta chain) stems from a study of stem cell transplantation in POMP-related autoinflammatory disease. At the level of the study: Before transplant, CD4+ T cells skewed naive and CD8+ proportions were low. DNA chimerism showed 100% graft donor engraftment of neutrophils and platelets through one year. Study-wide findings and caveats: Across all analyzed T-cell subsets, patients with PRAID tended toward reduced diversity and increased clonality.

Profiled with immunoSEQ multiplex PCR; TCRdb holds only in-frame clones, not every one. The sample records some 68,000 clones, just over 90% being singletons. CDR1 is LNHDA, CDR2 SQIVND, per germline (reference sequence). The CDR3 is 18 residues long. Trimming removed 1 base from V and 6 bases from J; junction bases left unmatched: 13. With respect to this clone: Its antigen remains unidentified.

Sequencing used CD4+ T cells from PBMCs, obtained after stem cell transplantation. The TCR was taken from a human patient with POMP-related autoinflammation and immune dysregulation (PRAID). Some of the T cells may derive from the graft donor. The rearrangement uses TRBV19 and TRBJ2-3; 10 bases match TRBD2. Here the CDR3 DNA reads TGTGCCAGTAGTATAGGGGGGGGAGGCCGGACTAGCGGTGATACGCAGTATTTT. Residues: CASSIGGGGRTSGDTQYF.